The entry below gives a single T cell receptor (beta chain) sequence along with its context. The data belong to a study of T cell responses to AZD1222 COVID-19 vaccine. Assay: immunoSEQ multiplex PCR; the TCRdb copy retains only in-frame clones and omits some. The sample records more than 80,000 clones, approximately 90% being singletons. Trimming removed 0 bases at V and 7 bases at J, with 12 bases between. CDR1 is LGHDT and CDR2 is YNNKEL in the germline V gene (reference sequence). The CDR3 totals 14 residues. The chain links TRBV3-1 (or the pseudogene TRBV3-2) to TRBJ2-5; a possible D gene is TRBD1 (6 bases). The specimen comprised peripheral blood, sampled 28 days after the second AZD1222 dose. The TCR comes from an adult who received the AZD1222 COVID-19 vaccine. The CDR3 is CASSQEALGGTQYF. The CDR3 DNA is TGTGCCAGCAGCCAAGAAGCTTTAGGGGGGACCCAGTACTTC.